The sequence of this TCR beta chain was determined in a study of shared clonotypes between healthy human individuals. Sequencing was performed with immunoSEQ multiplex PCR; in TCRdb, only in-frame clones are kept and a portion is missing. The sample has approximately 2.5 million clones, approximately 90% seen once. Into CD45RA+ naive and CD45RA-negative memory subsets, the CD4+ cells were split. Between the trimmed V and J ends, which lost 0 bases and 5 bases, there was a span of 11 bases. This CDR3 region has 14 residues. The germline CDR1 and CDR2 sequences are MRHNA and SNTAGT. Sequencing was done on a sample of naive CD4+ T cells sorted from blood. Subset indicated: CD45RA+ positively selected. The clonotype comes from a man aged 18 to 29 in good health. The J gene is TRBJ2-7, the V gene TRBV6-4; D uncertain. This chain's CDR3 is CASSDSARVNEQYF. Here the CDR3 DNA reads TGTGCCAGCAGTGACTCGGCCAGAGTAAACGAGCAGTACTTC.